Below, 3 T cell receptor beta chains from the same sample are listed, as sequenced in a study of cytomegalovirus exposure and HLA in healthy donors. Primers included in the PCR were 60 Vbeta and 13 Jbeta primers. Method: immunoSEQ multiplex PCR; TCRdb's copy keeps in-frame clones and lacks some. The data show about 160,000 clones, roughly 80% seen once. The sample comprised PBMCs. The source of these receptors is a man in his forties or fifties in good health and CMV-seropositive.

This clone has a handful of counts. The V and J genes are TRBV5-1 and TRBJ1-5; D remains unclear. CDR1 SGHRS and CDR2 YFSETQ come from the germline V gene. This CDR3 has 13 amino acids. The V end was cut by 0 bases, the J end by 4 bases, with 5 bases between. For the CDR3, the DNA is TGCGCCAGCAGCTTGGATCAGAATCAGCCCCAGCATTTT. Protein product: CASSLDQNQPQHF. Filled out from reference TRBV5-1 and TRBJ1-5, the complete variable domain reads KAGVTQTPRYLIKTRGQQVTLSCSPISGHRSVSWYQQTPGQGLQFLFEYFSETQRNKGNFPGRFSGRQFSNSRSEMNVSTLELGDSALYLCASSLDQNQPQHFGDGTRLSIL.

This clone has only a few counts. V and J are TRBV10-3 and TRBJ2-3; 7 bases align to TRBD2. Trimming at V came to 10 bases and at J to 3 bases, leaving 13 bases not matched to a gene. CDR3 length: 15 amino acids. Germline V gene data show CDR1 as ENHRY and CDR2 as SYGVKD. Here the CDR3 reads CATMGGGPGTDTQYF. CDR3 coding DNA: TGTGCCACCATGGGGGGAGGGCCGGGTACAGATACGCAGTATTTT.

The chain is built from TRBV11-3 and TRBJ2-1; 9 positions agree with TRBD1. The germline V gene has CDR1 SGHNT and CDR2 YENEEA. The CDR3 spans 15 residues. J gave up 7 bases and V 6 bases, and 10 bases lay outside the gene matches. The CDR3 sequence is CASRATGGAGNEQFF. The CDR3 DNA reads TGTGCCAGCAGAGCAACAGGGGGCGCGGGGAATGAGCAGTTCTTC.